These T cell receptor beta chains were read from a single sample in a study of chemoradiotherapy in HPV16-positive cancers. Clones were read by immunoSEQ multiplex PCR, and TCRdb kept only the in-frame ones, dropping some. The sample includes around 30,000 clones, 91% of them seen just once. The sequences come from blood, collected from a patient who underwent chemoradiotherapy. The source of these receptors is a human donor with HPV-associated anogenital cancer. Both conserved end residues are part of each CDR3. The D gene is left open where the match is weak. Clone size is not always given. Where it is, it says once, few, many or a class for expanded clones.

clone_size | j_call | v_call | d_call | cdr3_aa | cdr3_nt
. | TRBJ1-4 | TRBV4-1 | . | CASSQVGQRGRKLFF | TGCGCCAGCAGCCAAGTCGGACAGCGCGGCCGAAAACTGTTTTTT
. | TRBJ1-4 | TRBV4-1 | . | CASSHGGDTTNEKLFF | TGCGCCAGCAGCCATGGGGGCGATACAACTAATGAAAAACTGTTTTTT
. | TRBJ2-7 | TRBV18 | . | CASSPLTVSYEQYF | TGTGCCAGCTCACCCCTTACCGTCTCCTACGAGCAGTACTTC
. | TRBJ2-2 | TRBV27 | . | CASSFYPGELFF | TGTGCCAGCAGTTTTTACCCCGGGGAGCTGTTTTTT
. | TRBJ2-3 | TRBV10-3 | . | CAISELVSSTDTQYF | TGTGCCATCAGTGAGTTGGTCTCCAGCACAGATACGCAGTATTTT
. | TRBJ1-2 | TRBV11-2 | TRBD1 | CASSFGFRTGLFYGYTF | TGTGCCAGCAGCTTCGGTTTCAGGACAGGGTTATTCTATGGCTACACCTTC
. | TRBJ2-3 | TRBV7-9 | . | CASSLVRSSDTQYF | TGTGCCAGCAGCTTAGTGCGCTCCTCAGATACGCAGTATTTT
. | TRBJ2-1 | TRBV30 | TRBD2 | CAWGALGGFNEQFF | TGTGCCTGGGGGGCCCTCGGGGGGTTCAATGAGCAGTTCTTC
. | TRBJ1-2 | TRBV28 | . | CASRRPRRGYTF | TGTGCCAGCAGGAGGCCCCGGCGGGGCTACACCTTC
. | TRBJ2-4 | TRBV2 | . | CASSAGVAKNIQYF | TGTGCCAGCAGTGCCGGAGTCGCCAAAAACATTCAGTACTTC
. | TRBJ1-6 | TRBV28 | TRBD1 | CASTKGQNYNSPLHF | TGTGCCAGCACCAAGGGACAGAATTATAATTCACCCCTCCACTTT
once | TRBJ2-2 | TRBV7-7 | . | CASSFGPPGQAGELFF | TGTGCCAGCAGCTTCGGACCTCCCGGTCAAGCCGGGGAGCTGTTTTTT
once | TRBJ2-1 | TRBV10-3 | . | CAISSVLSSYNEQFF | TGTGCCATCAGTTCAGTCCTGAGCTCCTACAATGAGCAGTTCTTC
. | TRBJ1-1 | TRBV2 | TRBD1 | CASSEGQGARVTEAFF | TGTGCCAGCAGTGAGGGACAGGGGGCGCGGGTAACTGAAGCTTTCTTT
. | TRBJ1-5 | TRBV7-9 | TRBD1 | CASSGTGSSNQPQHF | TGTGCCAGCAGCGGGACAGGGAGTAGCAATCAGCCCCAGCATTTT
. | TRBJ2-2 | TRBV6-6 | TRBD1 | CASSWGQGNTGELFF | TGTGCCAGCAGTTGGGGACAGGGGAACACCGGGGAGCTGTTTTTT
. | TRBJ1-1 | TRBV7-3 | TRBD1 | CASSGTGANTEAFF | TGTGCCAGCAGCGGGACAGGGGCGAACACTGAAGCTTTCTTT
. | TRBJ2-7 | TRBV23-1 | TRBD1 | CASSSNRRAGGVYEQYF | TGCGCCAGCAGTTCCAATCGCCGGGCAGGGGGCGTTTACGAGCAGTACTTC
. | TRBJ1-2 | TRBV7-7 | . | CASSLGQDANYGYTF | TGTGCTAGCAGCTTAGGGCAGGATGCTAACTATGGCTACACCTTC
. | TRBJ1-2 | TRBV20-1 | . | CGTTGIGYTF | TGCGGGACAACGGGGATTGGCTACACCTTC
. | TRBJ2-5 | TRBV12-5 | TRBD2 | CASAQGFERGGQETQYF | TGTGCTAGTGCCCAGGGGTTCGAGCGGGGGGGACAAGAGACCCAGTACTTC
. | TRBJ1-5 | TRBV27 | . | CASSLLADQPQHF | TGTGCCAGCAGTTTACTGGCAGACCAGCCCCAGCATTTT